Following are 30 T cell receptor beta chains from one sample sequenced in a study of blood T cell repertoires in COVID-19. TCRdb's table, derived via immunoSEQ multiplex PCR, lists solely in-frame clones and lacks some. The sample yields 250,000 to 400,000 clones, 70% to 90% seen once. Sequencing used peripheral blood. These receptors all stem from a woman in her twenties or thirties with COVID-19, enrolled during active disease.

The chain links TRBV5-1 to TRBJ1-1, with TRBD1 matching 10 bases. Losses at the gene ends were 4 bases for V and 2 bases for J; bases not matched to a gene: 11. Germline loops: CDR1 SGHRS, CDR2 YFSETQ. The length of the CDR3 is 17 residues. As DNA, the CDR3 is TGCGCCAGCAGCCCGGGACAGGGGAGGGGCCTAAACACTGAAGCTTTCTTT. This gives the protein CASSPGQGRGLNTEAFF.

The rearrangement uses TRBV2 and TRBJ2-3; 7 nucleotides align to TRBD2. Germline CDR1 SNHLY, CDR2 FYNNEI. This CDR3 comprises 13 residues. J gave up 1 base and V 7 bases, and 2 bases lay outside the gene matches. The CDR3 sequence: CASTGRGTDTQYF. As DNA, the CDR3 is TGTGCCAGCACAGGGAGGGGCACAGATACGCAGTATTTT.

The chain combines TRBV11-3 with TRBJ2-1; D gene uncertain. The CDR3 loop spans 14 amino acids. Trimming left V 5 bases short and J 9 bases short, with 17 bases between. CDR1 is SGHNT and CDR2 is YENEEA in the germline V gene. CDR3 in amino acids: CASSLSEVSGEQFF. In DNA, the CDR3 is TGTGCCAGCAGCCTGTCTGAAGTTTCCGGTGAGCAGTTCTTC.

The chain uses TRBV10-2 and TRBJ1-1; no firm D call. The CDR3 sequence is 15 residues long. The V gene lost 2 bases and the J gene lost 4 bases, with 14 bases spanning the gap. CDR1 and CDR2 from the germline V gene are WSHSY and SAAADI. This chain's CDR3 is CASSEALGSVTEAFF. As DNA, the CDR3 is TGCGCCAGCAGTGAGGCCCTTGGCAGCGTCACTGAAGCTTTCTTT.

The CDR3 bases are TGTGCCAGCAGCTTGATGGCGGGGGGGCATTTGGATACGCAGTATTTT. Its translation is CASSLMAGGHLDTQYF. The genes are TRBV5-6 and TRBJ2-3; 9 nucleotides line up with TRBD2. V shed 1 base and J 6 bases; nucleotides not matched to a gene: 9. The CDR3 sequence is 16 residues long. Germline V gives CDR1 SGHDT, CDR2 YYEEEE.

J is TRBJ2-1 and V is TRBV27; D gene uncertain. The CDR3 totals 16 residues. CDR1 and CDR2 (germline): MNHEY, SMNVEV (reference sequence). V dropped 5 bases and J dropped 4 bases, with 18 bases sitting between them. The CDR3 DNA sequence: TGTGCCAGCAGTCCAATTCTACTATATACGTACAATGAGCAGTTCTTC. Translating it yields CASSPILLYTYNEQFF.

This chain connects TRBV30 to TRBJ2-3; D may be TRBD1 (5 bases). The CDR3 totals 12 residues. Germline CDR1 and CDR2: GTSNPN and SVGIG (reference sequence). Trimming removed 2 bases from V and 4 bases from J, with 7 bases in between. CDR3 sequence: CAWSLQADTQYF. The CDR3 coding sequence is TGTGCCTGGAGTCTACAGGCAGATACGCAGTATTTT.

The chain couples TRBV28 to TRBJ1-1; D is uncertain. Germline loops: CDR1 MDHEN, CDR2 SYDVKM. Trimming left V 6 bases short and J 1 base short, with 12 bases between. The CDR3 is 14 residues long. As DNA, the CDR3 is TGTGCCAGCAGCCTTATGCGGGGGAACACTGAAGCTTTCTTT. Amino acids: CASSLMRGNTEAFF.

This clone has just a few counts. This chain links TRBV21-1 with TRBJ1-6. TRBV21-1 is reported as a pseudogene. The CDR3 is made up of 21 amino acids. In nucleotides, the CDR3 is TGTGCCAGCCGCTCGACCGTCTATCGGGGGGCAGGGGCTTCGGATAATTCACCCCTCCACTTT. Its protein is CASRSTVYRGAGASDNSPLHF.

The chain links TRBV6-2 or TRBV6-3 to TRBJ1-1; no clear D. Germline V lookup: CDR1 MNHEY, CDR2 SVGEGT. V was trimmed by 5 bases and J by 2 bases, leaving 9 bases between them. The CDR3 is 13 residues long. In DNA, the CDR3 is TGTGCCAGCAGTAAAACAGAAAACACTGAAGCTTTCTTT. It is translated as CASSKTENTEAFF.

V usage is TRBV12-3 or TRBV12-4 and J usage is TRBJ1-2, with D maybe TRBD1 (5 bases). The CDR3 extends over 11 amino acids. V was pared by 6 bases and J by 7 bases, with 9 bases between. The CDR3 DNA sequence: TGTGCCAGCAGCCGTACAGGTGGCTACACCTTC. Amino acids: CASSRTGGYTF.

The CDR3 DNA sequence: TGTGCCAGCAGCAAAGGGAGGCTGGCCTCTTCACCCCTCCACTTT. It translates to CASSKGRLASSPLHF. This sequence joins TRBV21-1 and TRBJ1-6. TRBV21-1 is a pseudogene segment. This CDR3 comprises 15 residues.

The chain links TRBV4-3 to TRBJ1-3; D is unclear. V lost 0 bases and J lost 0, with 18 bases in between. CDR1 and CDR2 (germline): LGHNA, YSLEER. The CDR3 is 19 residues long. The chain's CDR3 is CASSQDDPAFSSSGNTIYF. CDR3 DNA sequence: TGCGCCAGCAGCCAAGATGACCCGGCTTTTTCTAGCTCTGGAAACACCATATATTTT.

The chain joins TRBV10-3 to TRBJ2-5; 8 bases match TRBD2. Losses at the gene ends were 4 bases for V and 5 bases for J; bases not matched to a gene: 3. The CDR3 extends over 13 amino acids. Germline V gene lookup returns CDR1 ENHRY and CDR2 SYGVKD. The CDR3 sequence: CAISGLASETQYF. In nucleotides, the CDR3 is TGTGCCATCAGTGGACTAGCGAGTGAGACCCAGTACTTC.

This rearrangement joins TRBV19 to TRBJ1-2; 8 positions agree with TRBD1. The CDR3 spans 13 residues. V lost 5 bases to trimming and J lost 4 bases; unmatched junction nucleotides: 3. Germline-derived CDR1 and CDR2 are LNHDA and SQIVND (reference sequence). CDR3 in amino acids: CASSPGTGYGYTF. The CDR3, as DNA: TGTGCCAGTAGTCCCGGGACAGGCTATGGCTACACCTTC.

CDR3 residues: CASSSTWARETQYF. The CDR3 bases are TGTGCCAGCAGCTCAACGTGGGCAAGAGAGACCCAGTACTTC. V and J are TRBV5-8 and TRBJ2-5; D is uncertain. CDR1 is SGHTS, CDR2 YDEGEE, per germline. Trimming took 3 bases from V and 4 from J, leaving 13 bases between them. The CDR3 loop spans 14 amino acids. Filled out from reference TRBV5-8 and TRBJ2-5, the complete variable domain reads EAGVTQSPTHLIKTRGQQATLRCSPISGHTSVYWYQQALGLGLQFLLWYDEGEERNRGNFPPRFSGRQFPNYSSELNVNALELEDSALYLCASSSTWARETQYFGPGTRLLVL.

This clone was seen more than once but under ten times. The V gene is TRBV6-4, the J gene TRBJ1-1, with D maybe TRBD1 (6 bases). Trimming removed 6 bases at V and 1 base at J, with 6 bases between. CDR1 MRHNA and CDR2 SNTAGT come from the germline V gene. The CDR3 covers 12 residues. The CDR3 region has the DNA TGTGCCAGCAGGGGACAGAACACTGAAGCTTTCTTT. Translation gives CASRGQNTEAFF.

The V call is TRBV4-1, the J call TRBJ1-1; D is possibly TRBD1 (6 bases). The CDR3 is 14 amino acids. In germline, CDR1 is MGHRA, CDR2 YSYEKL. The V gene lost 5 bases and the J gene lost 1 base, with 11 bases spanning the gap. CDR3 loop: CASSSLTGNTEAFF. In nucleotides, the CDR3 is TGCGCCAGCAGCTCTTTGACAGGGAACACTGAAGCTTTCTTT.

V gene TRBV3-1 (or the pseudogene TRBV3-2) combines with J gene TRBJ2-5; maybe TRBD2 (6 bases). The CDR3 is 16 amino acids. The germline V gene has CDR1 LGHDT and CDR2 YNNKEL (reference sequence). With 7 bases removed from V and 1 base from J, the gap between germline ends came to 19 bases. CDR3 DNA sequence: TGTGCCAGCACCCCCCCCGGGGGTAGGGTCCAAGAGACCCAGTACTTC. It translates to CASTPPGGRVQETQYF.

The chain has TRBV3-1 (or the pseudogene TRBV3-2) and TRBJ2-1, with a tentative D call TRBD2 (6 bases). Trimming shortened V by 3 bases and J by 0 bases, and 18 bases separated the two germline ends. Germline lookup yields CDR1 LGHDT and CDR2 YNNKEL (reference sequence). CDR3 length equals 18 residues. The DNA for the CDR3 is TGTGCCAGCAGCCAGGGGAATCTAGCGCCAAACTCCTACAATGAGCAGTTCTTC. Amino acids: CASSQGNLAPNSYNEQFF.

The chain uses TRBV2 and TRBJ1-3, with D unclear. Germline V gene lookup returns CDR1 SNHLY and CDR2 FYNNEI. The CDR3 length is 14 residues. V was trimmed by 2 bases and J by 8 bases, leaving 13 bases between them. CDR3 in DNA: TGTGCCAGCAGTGAATCCCTAACCACGGACACCATATATTTT. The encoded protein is CASSESLTTDTIYF.

The chain's CDR3 is CASSPRVDTQYF. In nucleotides, the CDR3 is TGTGCCAGCAGCCCTAGAGTAGATACGCAGTATTTT. V is TRBV6-2 or TRBV6-3 and J is TRBJ2-3; no reliable D call. V was shortened by 6 bases and J by 5 bases, with 9 bases between the two germline ends. The length of the CDR3 is 12 residues. Germline loops: CDR1 MNHEY, CDR2 SVGEGT.

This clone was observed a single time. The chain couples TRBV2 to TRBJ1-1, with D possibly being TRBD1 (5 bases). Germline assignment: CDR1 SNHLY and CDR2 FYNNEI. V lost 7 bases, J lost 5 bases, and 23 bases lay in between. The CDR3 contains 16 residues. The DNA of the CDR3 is TGTGCCAGCATCCAAACAGGATCCCGGGCTGTGACTGAAGCTTTCTTT. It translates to CASIQTGSRAVTEAFF.

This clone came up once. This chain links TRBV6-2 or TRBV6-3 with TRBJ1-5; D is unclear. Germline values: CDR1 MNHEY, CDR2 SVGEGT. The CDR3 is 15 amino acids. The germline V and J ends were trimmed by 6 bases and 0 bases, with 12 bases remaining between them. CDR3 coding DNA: TGTGCCAGCAGCAATGGCCCACCTAGCAATCAGCCCCAGCATTTT. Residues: CASSNGPPSNQPQHF.

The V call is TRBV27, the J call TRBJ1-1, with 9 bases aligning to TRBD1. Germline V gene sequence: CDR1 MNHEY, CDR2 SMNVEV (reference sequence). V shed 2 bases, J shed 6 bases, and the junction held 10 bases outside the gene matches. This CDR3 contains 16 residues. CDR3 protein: CASSLSGQGSKAEAFF. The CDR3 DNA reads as TGTGCCAGCAGTTTAAGTGGACAGGGGTCTAAGGCTGAAGCTTTCTTT.

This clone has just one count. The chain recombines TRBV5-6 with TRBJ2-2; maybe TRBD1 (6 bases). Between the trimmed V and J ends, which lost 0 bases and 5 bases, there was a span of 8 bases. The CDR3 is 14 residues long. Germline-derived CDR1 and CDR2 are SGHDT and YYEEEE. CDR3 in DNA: TGTGCCAGCAGCTTGGCCACAGGGACCGGGGAGCTGTTTTTT. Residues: CASSLATGTGELFF.

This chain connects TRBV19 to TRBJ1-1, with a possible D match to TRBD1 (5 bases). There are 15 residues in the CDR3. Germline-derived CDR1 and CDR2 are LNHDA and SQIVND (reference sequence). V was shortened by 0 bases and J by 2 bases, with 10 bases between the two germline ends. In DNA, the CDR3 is TGTGCCAGTAGTATAGACTGGCAGGGAAACACTGAAGCTTTCTTT. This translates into CASSIDWQGNTEAFF. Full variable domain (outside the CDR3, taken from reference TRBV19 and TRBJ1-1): DGGITQSPKYLFRKEGQNVTLSCEQNLNHDAMYWYRQDPGQGLRLIYYSQIVNDFQKGDIAEGYSVSREKKESFPLTVTSAQKNPTAFYLCASSIDWQGNTEAFFGQGTRLTVV.

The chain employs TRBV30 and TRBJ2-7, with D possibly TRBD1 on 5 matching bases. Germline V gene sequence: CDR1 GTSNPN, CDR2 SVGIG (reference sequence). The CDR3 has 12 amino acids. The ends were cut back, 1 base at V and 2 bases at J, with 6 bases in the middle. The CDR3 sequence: CAWSEGAYEQYF. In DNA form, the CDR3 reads TGTGCCTGGAGTGAAGGGGCCTACGAGCAGTACTTC. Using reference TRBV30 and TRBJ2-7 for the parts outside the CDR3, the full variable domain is SQTIHQWPATLVQPVGSPLSLECTVEGTSNPNLYWYRQAAGRGLQLLFYSVGIGQISSEVPQNLSASRPQDRQFILSSKKLLLSDSGFYLCAWSEGAYEQYFGPGTRLTVT.

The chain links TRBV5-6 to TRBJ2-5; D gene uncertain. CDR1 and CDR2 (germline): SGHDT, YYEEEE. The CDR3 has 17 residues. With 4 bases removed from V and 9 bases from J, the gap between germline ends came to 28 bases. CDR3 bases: TGTGCCAGCAGCAAATCTGTTGTCCTCACGGGTGCACGGGCCCAGTACTTC. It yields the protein CASSKSVVLTGARAQYF.

The CDR3: CASKGLGGTGANVLTF. CDR3 sequence (DNA): TGTGCCAGCAAGGGGCTCGGGGGTACTGGGGCCAACGTCCTGACTTTC. This rearrangement joins TRBV6-6 to TRBJ2-6; D may be TRBD2 (6 bases). Trimming shortened V by 7 bases and J by 2 bases, and 15 bases separated the two germline ends. The CDR3 length is 16 residues. Per germline, CDR1 MNHNY and CDR2 SVGAGI (reference sequence).